The 3 T cell receptor beta chains below were found in one sample sequenced in a study of T cell responses to AZD1222 COVID-19 vaccine. TCRdb's copy holds only in-frame clones and misses some; the assay was immunoSEQ multiplex PCR. The sample has more than 80,000 clones, 85% to 90% seen once. The starting material was peripheral blood, obtained on day 0 of MenACWY control vaccination. Every receptor here comes from an adult in good health.

In this sample, this clone turned up once. This sequence joins TRBV12-3 or TRBV12-4 and TRBJ2-5, with D uncertain. V was clipped by 6 bases and J by 2 bases, with 4 bases between them. The CDR3 spans 11 residues. CDR3 DNA sequence: TGTGCCAGCAGCGTACAAGAGACCCAGTACTTC. Translated: CASSVQETQYF.

This clone was counted a single time. The chain carries TRBV7-2 and TRBJ1-2, with D maybe TRBD1 (5 bases). Trimming cost V 5 bases and J 4 bases, with 14 bases left between them. CDR3 size: 14 residues. The germline gives CDR1 SGHTA, CDR2 FQGNSA. Here the CDR3 DNA reads TGTGCCAGCAGCGAGAACCAGGGAGTCTATGGCTACACCTTC. Protein sequence: CASSENQGVYGYTF.

CDR3 DNA sequence: TGTGCCAGCAGTTATACAGGGAATAATCAGCCCCAGCATTTT. Translating it yields CASSYTGNNQPQHF. This chain links TRBV6-6 with TRBJ1-5; D perhaps matches TRBD1 (6 bases). V gave up 3 bases and J gave up 4 bases, with 10 bases separating them. Germline assignment: CDR1 MNHNY and CDR2 SVGAGI (reference sequence). This CDR3 contains 14 residues.